This TCR beta chain was recovered during a study of T cells in Graves' hyperthyroidism and ophthalmopathy. Study results and caveats: Appearing also in blood were most of the thyroid clonotypes expanded above 0.001. From stable hyperthyroidism, ophthalmopathy was set apart by a 13 V-J model.

A word on this clonotype: Antigen unknown.

The CDR3 contains 18 residues. V shed 1 base, J shed 4 bases, and the junction held 10 bases outside the gene matches. Germline V gene lookup returns CDR1 SGHVS and CDR2 FQNEAQ. Amplified regions were TCR beta CDR3 sequences from RNA transcripts. The HTBI set primed first-round TCR CDR3 RT-PCR. MiXCR was run by TCRdb on the multiplex PCR reads, yielding one entry per CDR3 protein. The sample has about 360,000 distinct CDR3 sequences; more than 20% are singletons. The chain joins TRBV7-8 to TRBJ2-2, with 9 nucleotides matching TRBD2. Material for sequencing was blood. The sequence came from a man aged 45-60 years with Graves' hyperthyroidism. This CDR3 is CASSLDHEGTSLTGELFF. The CDR3 bases are TGTGCCAGCAGCTTAGATCATGAGGGGACTAGCCTCACCGGGGAGCTGTTTTTT.